The clone carrying this T cell receptor beta chain occurred many times. No antigen is known for it. These data belong to a study of neurological immune-mediated disorders. Germline loops: CDR1 SGHDT, CDR2 YYEEEE. CDR3 length: 18 amino acids. V was clipped by 7 bases and J by 0 bases; unmatched bases: 16. Notes on the study in general: The level of TCR clonal expansion was highest in patients with HTLV-1-associated myelopathy and lowest in multiple sclerosis, where it fell below the level seen in healthy controls.

TCRdb redid the calling of the 5' RACE reads with MiXCR, one entry per CDR3 protein. The sample consists of just under 45,000 distinct CDR3 sequences, roughly 12% of them appearing once. J is TRBJ1-5 and V is TRBV5-6, with 7 bases fitting TRBD1. This clonotype originated in a female donor in good health. The source material was PBMCs. The CDR3 loop is CASAILAGGVYSNQPQHF. The CDR3 DNA is TGTGCCAGCGCGATTCTGGCAGGGGGAGTTTATAGCAATCAGCCCCAGCATTTT.